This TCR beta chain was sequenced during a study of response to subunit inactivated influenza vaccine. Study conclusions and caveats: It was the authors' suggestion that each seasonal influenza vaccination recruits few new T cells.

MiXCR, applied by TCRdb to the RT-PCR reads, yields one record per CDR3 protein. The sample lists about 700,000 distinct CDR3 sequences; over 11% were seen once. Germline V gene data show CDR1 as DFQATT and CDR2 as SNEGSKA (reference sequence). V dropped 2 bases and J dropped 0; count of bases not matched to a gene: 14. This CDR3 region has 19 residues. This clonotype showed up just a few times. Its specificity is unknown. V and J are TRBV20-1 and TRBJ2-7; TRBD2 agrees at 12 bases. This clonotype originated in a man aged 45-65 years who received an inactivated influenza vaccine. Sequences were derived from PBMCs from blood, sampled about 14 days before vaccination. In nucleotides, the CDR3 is TGCAGTGCTAGAAATGAGGGTAGGCTAGCGGGAGGGGCCTCCTACGAGCAGTACTTC. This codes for CSARNEGRLAGGASYEQYF.